Listed below are T cell receptor beta chains from one sample, sequenced in a study of spatial heterogeneity in lung cancer. Each CDR3 protein gets one entry after TCRdb re-called the 5' RACE reads with MiXCR. The profile shows more than 20,000 distinct CDR3 sequences, approximately 2.8% of them singletons. The source was lung tumor tissue, collected at surgery. The receptors were sampled from a male donor with early-stage non-small cell lung cancer. Both conserved end residues are part of each CDR3. A D gene is named only where the DNA matches it firmly. Expanded clones get a size class; other rows say once, few or many, or leave the size out.

v_gene: TRBV10-3
d_gene: TRBD2
j_gene: TRBJ2-2
abundance: many
len: 18
CDR3aa: CAIPAGRLAGTTTGELFF
CDR3nt: TGTGCCATCCCCGCGGGGAGACTAGCGGGTACGACCACCGGGGAGCTGTTTTTT

v_gene: TRBV27
d_gene: NA
j_gene: TRBJ1-5
abundance: many
len: 15
CDR3aa: CASSSAGRLNQPQHF
CDR3nt: TGTGCCAGCAGTTCGGCCGGGAGACTTAATCAGCCCCAGCATTTT

v_gene: TRBV20-1
d_gene: TRBD2
j_gene: TRBJ2-3
abundance: many
len: 19
CDR3aa: CSAGRLAGVGFRSTDTQYF
CDR3nt: TGCAGTGCTGGACGACTAGCGGGAGTCGGCTTTCGGTCCACAGATACGCAGTATTTT

v_gene: TRBV7-9
d_gene: NA
j_gene: TRBJ2-1
abundance: many
len: 14
CDR3aa: CASRGRVANSEQFF
CDR3nt: TGTGCCAGCCGCGGGCGGGTCGCGAATAGTGAGCAGTTCTTC

v_gene: TRBV12-3/TRBV12-4
d_gene: NA
j_gene: TRBJ1-1
abundance: many
len: 14
CDR3aa: CASSFGGPATEAFF
CDR3nt: TGTGCCAGCAGTTTTGGGGGACCAGCCACTGAAGCTTTCTTT

v_gene: TRBV29-1
d_gene: NA
j_gene: TRBJ1-1
abundance: medium-sized
len: 14
CDR3aa: CSVGWEGSNTEAFF
CDR3nt: TGCAGCGTGGGGTGGGAAGGATCTAACACTGAAGCTTTCTTT

v_gene: TRBV20-1
d_gene: TRBD1
j_gene: TRBJ2-7
abundance: many
len: 15
CDR3aa: CSASPGTGGRTEQYF
CDR3nt: TGCAGTGCTAGCCCCGGGACAGGGGGCCGTACCGAGCAGTACTTC

v_gene: TRBV5-4
d_gene: NA
j_gene: TRBJ1-6
abundance: many
len: 13
CDR3aa: CASSNRDGSPLHF
CDR3nt: TGTGCCAGCAGCAACAGGGATGGTTCACCCCTCCACTTT

v_gene: TRBV7-2
d_gene: TRBD2
j_gene: TRBJ2-3
abundance: many
len: 16
CDR3aa: CASSSPPGLATDTQYF
CDR3nt: TGTGCCAGCAGCTCCCCCCCGGGACTAGCGACAGATACGCAGTATTTT

v_gene: TRBV3-1
d_gene: NA
j_gene: TRBJ2-4
abundance: many
len: 16
CDR3aa: CASSQEALQAKNIQYF
CDR3nt: TGTGCCAGCAGCCAAGAGGCCCTCCAAGCCAAAAACATTCAGTACTTC

v_gene: TRBV5-1
d_gene: NA
j_gene: TRBJ2-7
abundance: many
len: 15
CDR3aa: CASSLAGTHSYEQYF
CDR3nt: TGCGCCAGCAGCTTGGCTGGGACACACTCCTACGAGCAGTACTTC

v_gene: TRBV6-1
d_gene: TRBD1
j_gene: TRBJ1-2
abundance: many
len: 15
CDR3aa: CASSEAGGTALNYTF
CDR3nt: TGTGCCAGCAGTGAAGCTGGCGGGACAGCGTTGAACTACACCTTC

v_gene: TRBV5-1
d_gene: NA
j_gene: TRBJ1-5
abundance: many
len: 16
CDR3aa: CASSFQGPTNYQPQHF
CDR3nt: TGCGCCAGCAGCTTTCAGGGCCCCACCAATTATCAGCCCCAGCATTTT

v_gene: TRBV2
d_gene: NA
j_gene: TRBJ1-2
abundance: many
len: 14
CDR3aa: CASSEAQGRSGYTF
CDR3nt: TGTGCCAGCAGTGAAGCGCAGGGTCGCAGTGGCTACACCTTC

v_gene: TRBV7-6
d_gene: TRBD1
j_gene: TRBJ1-3
abundance: NA
len: 16
CDR3aa: CASSQPGQSSGNTIYF
CDR3nt: TGTGCCAGCAGCCAGCCGGGACAGAGCTCTGGAAACACCATATATTTT

v_gene: TRBV24-1
d_gene: NA
j_gene: TRBJ2-2
abundance: many
len: 18
CDR3aa: CATSDPTSPDPNTGELFF
CDR3nt: TGTGCCACCAGTGACCCCACTAGCCCCGACCCGAACACCGGGGAGCTGTTTTTT

v_gene: TRBV30
d_gene: NA
j_gene: TRBJ2-7
abundance: many
len: 11
CDR3aa: CAWSLHYEQYF
CDR3nt: TGTGCCTGGAGTCTACATTACGAGCAGTACTTC

v_gene: TRBV29-1
d_gene: TRBD2
j_gene: TRBJ2-2
abundance: many
len: 15
CDR3aa: CSAALAGGPVGELFF
CDR3nt: TGCAGCGCCGCACTAGCGGGAGGGCCAGTCGGGGAGCTGTTTTTT

v_gene: TRBV2
d_gene: NA
j_gene: TRBJ2-7
abundance: many
len: 16
CDR3aa: CASSERGGAVPYEQYF
CDR3nt: TGTGCCAGCAGTGAAAGGGGAGGAGCGGTTCCCTACGAGCAGTACTTC

v_gene: TRBV12-3/TRBV12-4
d_gene: NA
j_gene: TRBJ1-2
abundance: many
len: 14
CDR3aa: CASSLAYDRPGYTF
CDR3nt: TGTGCCAGCAGTTTAGCCTATGACAGGCCTGGCTACACCTTC

v_gene: TRBV14
d_gene: NA
j_gene: TRBJ2-3
abundance: many
len: 14
CDR3aa: CASSQGFSTDTQYF
CDR3nt: TGTGCCAGCAGCCAAGGATTCTCCACAGATACGCAGTATTTT

v_gene: TRBV20-1
d_gene: NA
j_gene: TRBJ1-5
abundance: many
len: 14
CDR3aa: CSAVLQGGYQPQHF
CDR3nt: TGCAGTGCCGTACTACAGGGCGGTTATCAGCCCCAGCATTTT

v_gene: TRBV4-3
d_gene: TRBD2
j_gene: TRBJ2-1
abundance: medium-sized
len: 17
CDR3aa: CASSQDQAGSSTNEQFF
CDR3nt: TGCGCCAGCAGCCAAGATCAAGCGGGGTCCTCTACCAATGAGCAGTTCTTC

v_gene: TRBV7-2
d_gene: NA
j_gene: TRBJ2-1
abundance: many
len: 12
CDR3aa: CASSPPGREQFF
CDR3nt: TGTGCCAGCAGCCCCCCGGGGCGGGAGCAGTTCTTC

v_gene: TRBV29-1
d_gene: NA
j_gene: TRBJ1-2
abundance: many
len: 14
CDR3aa: CSVEDKVESRGYTF
CDR3nt: TGCAGCGTTGAAGATAAGGTAGAAAGCAGAGGCTACACCTTC

v_gene: TRBV29-1
d_gene: NA
j_gene: TRBJ1-3
abundance: many
len: 12
CDR3aa: CSVLWPGNTIYF
CDR3nt: TGCAGCGTTCTATGGCCTGGAAACACCATATATTTT

v_gene: TRBV12-3/TRBV12-4
d_gene: TRBD1
j_gene: TRBJ2-7
abundance: many
len: 15
CDR3aa: CASSLAPGTGHGQYF
CDR3nt: TGTGCCAGCAGTTTAGCCCCCGGGACAGGGCACGGGCAGTACTTC

v_gene: TRBV2
d_gene: NA
j_gene: TRBJ2-7
abundance: many
len: 15
CDR3aa: CASSEGGVPSYEQYF
CDR3nt: TGTGCCAGCAGTGAAGGGGGGGTACCCTCCTACGAGCAGTACTTC

v_gene: TRBV10-2
d_gene: NA
j_gene: TRBJ1-5
abundance: many
len: 15
CDR3aa: CASSESTGEDQPQHF
CDR3nt: TGCGCCAGCAGTGAGTCGACTGGGGAGGATCAGCCCCAGCATTTT

v_gene: TRBV6-1
d_gene: NA
j_gene: TRBJ1-5
abundance: many
len: 14
CDR3aa: CASNDQGRDQPQHF
CDR3nt: TGTGCCAGCAATGATCAGGGGAGGGATCAGCCCCAGCATTTT

v_gene: TRBV27
d_gene: NA
j_gene: TRBJ2-7
abundance: many
len: 13
CDR3aa: CASSLRWSHEQYF
CDR3nt: TGTGCCAGCAGTTTAAGATGGTCCCACGAGCAGTACTTC

v_gene: TRBV4-1
d_gene: NA
j_gene: TRBJ2-1
abundance: many
len: 18
CDR3aa: CASSHYMTARSSYNEQFF
CDR3nt: TGCGCCAGCAGCCACTATATGACAGCCCGGAGCTCCTACAATGAGCAGTTCTTC

v_gene: TRBV6-1
d_gene: TRBD1
j_gene: TRBJ2-5
abundance: many
len: 16
CDR3aa: CASTQRPGQGQETQYF
CDR3nt: TGTGCCAGCACCCAACGGCCGGGACAGGGGCAAGAGACCCAGTACTTC

v_gene: TRBV6-2/TRBV6-3
d_gene: NA
j_gene: TRBJ2-3
abundance: many
len: 17
CDR3aa: CASSYPKSGLGPDTQYF
CDR3nt: TGTGCCAGCAGTTATCCTAAAAGCGGACTGGGTCCAGATACGCAGTATTTT

v_gene: TRBV19
d_gene: NA
j_gene: TRBJ2-2
abundance: many
len: 16
CDR3aa: CASSLGQGTNTGELFF
CDR3nt: TGTGCCAGTAGTCTGGGACAAGGAACGAACACCGGGGAGCTGTTTTTT

v_gene: TRBV19
d_gene: NA
j_gene: TRBJ2-7
abundance: many
len: 16
CDR3aa: CASSAGRDRYSYEQYF
CDR3nt: TGTGCCAGTAGCGCTGGCCGGGACCGCTACTCCTACGAGCAGTACTTC

v_gene: TRBV10-3
d_gene: NA
j_gene: TRBJ2-3
abundance: many
len: 15
CDR3aa: CAIGSLGDSTDTQYF
CDR3nt: TGTGCCATCGGATCCTTGGGGGATAGCACAGATACGCAGTATTTT

v_gene: TRBV28
d_gene: NA
j_gene: TRBJ1-2
abundance: many
len: 16
CDR3aa: CASSFGRGETHYGYTF
CDR3nt: TGTGCCAGCAGTTTTGGGAGGGGAGAGACCCACTATGGCTACACCTTC

v_gene: TRBV29-1
d_gene: NA
j_gene: TRBJ1-2
abundance: many
len: 15
CDR3aa: CSVEDWPGQPYGYTF
CDR3nt: TGCAGCGTTGAAGATTGGCCAGGACAACCTTATGGCTACACCTTC

v_gene: TRBV6-6
d_gene: NA
j_gene: TRBJ1-1
abundance: many
len: 15
CDR3aa: CASKKTGLMNTEAFF
CDR3nt: TGTGCCAGCAAGAAGACAGGCCTCATGAACACTGAAGCTTTCTTT

v_gene: TRBV6-1
d_gene: NA
j_gene: TRBJ2-2
abundance: many
len: 12
CDR3aa: CASISLTGELFF
CDR3nt: TGTGCCAGCATCAGTTTAACCGGGGAGCTGTTTTTT

v_gene: TRBV4-2
d_gene: TRBD2
j_gene: TRBJ2-3
abundance: many
len: 16
CDR3aa: CASSQGRTSDTDTQYF
CDR3nt: TGTGCCAGCAGCCAAGGGCGGACTAGCGACACAGATACGCAGTATTTT

v_gene: TRBV10-3
d_gene: TRBD1
j_gene: TRBJ1-6
abundance: NA
len: 14
CDR3aa: CAIGMTGGNSPLHF
CDR3nt: TGTGCCATCGGAATGACAGGGGGCAATTCACCCCTCCACTTT

v_gene: TRBV20-1
d_gene: NA
j_gene: TRBJ2-7
abundance: many
len: 12
CDR3aa: CSARGTSYEQYF
CDR3nt: TGCAGTGCTAGGGGGACGTCCTACGAGCAGTACTTC

v_gene: TRBV19
d_gene: TRBD1
j_gene: TRBJ2-6
abundance: few
len: 16
CDR3aa: CASRGQTSSGANVLTF
CDR3nt: TGTGCCAGTAGGGGACAGACCAGCTCTGGGGCCAACGTCCTGACTTTC

v_gene: TRBV5-8
d_gene: NA
j_gene: TRBJ1-4
abundance: many
len: 15
CDR3aa: CASTTWSGTNEKLFF
CDR3nt: TGTGCCAGCACCACTTGGTCCGGGACTAATGAAAAACTGTTTTTT

v_gene: TRBV6-5
d_gene: NA
j_gene: TRBJ1-5
abundance: many
len: 15
CDR3aa: CASSYSGTLNQPQHF
CDR3nt: TGTGCCAGCAGTTACTCGGGGACACTAAATCAGCCCCAGCATTTT

v_gene: TRBV20-1
d_gene: NA
j_gene: TRBJ2-7
abundance: many
len: 13
CDR3aa: CSVVGTFSYEQYF
CDR3nt: TGCAGTGTTGTCGGGACCTTTTCCTACGAGCAGTACTTC

v_gene: TRBV6-2/TRBV6-3
d_gene: NA
j_gene: TRBJ1-1
abundance: many
len: 13
CDR3aa: CASSGQMNTEAFF
CDR3nt: TGTGCCAGCAGCGGACAGATGAACACTGAAGCTTTCTTT

v_gene: TRBV6-5
d_gene: TRBD1
j_gene: TRBJ2-1
abundance: many
len: 15
CDR3aa: CASRGTGGGSNEQFF
CDR3nt: TGTGCCAGCAGAGGAACAGGGGGAGGTAGCAATGAGCAGTTCTTC

v_gene: TRBV7-8
d_gene: NA
j_gene: TRBJ1-1
abundance: many
len: 14
CDR3aa: CASSYGQLNTEAFF
CDR3nt: TGTGCCAGCAGCTACGGACAGCTGAACACTGAAGCTTTCTTT

v_gene: TRBV6-5
d_gene: NA
j_gene: TRBJ1-2
abundance: few
len: 17
CDR3aa: CASSYSTLAGKAFGYTF
CDR3nt: TGTGCCAGCAGTTACTCGACGCTGGCGGGAAAAGCTTTCGGCTACACCTTC

v_gene: TRBV28
d_gene: NA
j_gene: TRBJ2-7
abundance: many
len: 18
CDR3aa: CASSLGSLALSSSYEQYF
CDR3nt: TGTGCCAGCAGTTTAGGTTCGCTAGCGCTGTCGAGCTCCTACGAGCAGTACTTC

v_gene: TRBV7-2
d_gene: TRBD1
j_gene: TRBJ1-2
abundance: many
len: 14
CDR3aa: CASSLDTGQGYHTF
CDR3nt: TGTGCCAGCAGCTTAGACACGGGACAGGGTTATCACACCTTC

v_gene: TRBV7-9
d_gene: NA
j_gene: TRBJ1-2
abundance: many
len: 13
CDR3aa: CASSELANYGYTF
CDR3nt: TGTGCCAGCAGCGAGCTGGCTAACTATGGCTACACCTTC

v_gene: TRBV29-1
d_gene: NA
j_gene: TRBJ2-4
abundance: many
len: 13
CDR3aa: CSVEPGLKNIQYF
CDR3nt: TGCAGCGTTGAGCCGGGACTGAAAAACATTCAGTACTTC

v_gene: TRBV9
d_gene: NA
j_gene: TRBJ2-7
abundance: many
len: 15
CDR3aa: CASSPRAIAGYEQYF
CDR3nt: TGTGCCAGCAGCCCCCGTGCTATCGCCGGCTACGAGCAGTACTTC

v_gene: TRBV6-1
d_gene: NA
j_gene: TRBJ1-1
abundance: medium-sized
len: 10
CDR3aa: CASKNTEAFF
CDR3nt: TGTGCCAGCAAGAACACTGAAGCTTTCTTT

v_gene: TRBV20-1
d_gene: NA
j_gene: TRBJ2-7
abundance: many
len: 14
CDR3aa: CSAPRITGSKEQYF
CDR3nt: TGCAGTGCTCCGAGGATTACAGGTAGTAAGGAGCAGTACTTC